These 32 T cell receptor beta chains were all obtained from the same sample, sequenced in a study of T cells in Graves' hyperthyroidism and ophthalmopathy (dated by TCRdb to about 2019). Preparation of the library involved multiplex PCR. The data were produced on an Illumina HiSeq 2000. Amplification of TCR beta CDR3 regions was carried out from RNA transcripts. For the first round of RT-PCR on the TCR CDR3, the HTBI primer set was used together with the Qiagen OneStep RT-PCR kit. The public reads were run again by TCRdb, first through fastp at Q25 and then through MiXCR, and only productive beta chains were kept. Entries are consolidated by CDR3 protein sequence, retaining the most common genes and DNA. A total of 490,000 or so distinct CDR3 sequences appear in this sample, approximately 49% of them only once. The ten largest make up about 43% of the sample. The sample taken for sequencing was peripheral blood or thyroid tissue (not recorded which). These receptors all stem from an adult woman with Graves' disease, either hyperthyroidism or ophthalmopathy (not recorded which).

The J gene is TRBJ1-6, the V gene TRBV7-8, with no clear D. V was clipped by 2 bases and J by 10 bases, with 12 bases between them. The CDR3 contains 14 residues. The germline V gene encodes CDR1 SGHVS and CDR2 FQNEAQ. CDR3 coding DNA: TGTGCCAGCAGCTTAATTGGGTTCGGCTCACCCCTCCACTTT. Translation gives CASSLIGFGSPLHF.

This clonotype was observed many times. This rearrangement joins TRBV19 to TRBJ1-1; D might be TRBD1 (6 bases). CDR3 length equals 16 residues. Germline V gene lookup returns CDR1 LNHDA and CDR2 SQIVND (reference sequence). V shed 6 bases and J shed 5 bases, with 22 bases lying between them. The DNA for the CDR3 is TGTGCCAGTAGCCGACCCCGGGCCAAGGGGGGTACTGAAGCTTTCTTT. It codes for CASSRPRAKGGTEAFF.

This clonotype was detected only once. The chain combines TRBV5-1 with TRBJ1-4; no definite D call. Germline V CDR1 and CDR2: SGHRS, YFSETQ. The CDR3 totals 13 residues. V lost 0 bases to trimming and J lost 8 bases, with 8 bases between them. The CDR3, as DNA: TGCGCCAGCAGCTTGGGGCGACTGGAAAAACTGTTTTTT. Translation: CASSLGRLEKLFF. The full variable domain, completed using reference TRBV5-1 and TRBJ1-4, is KAGVTQTPRYLIKTRGQQVTLSCSPISGHRSVSWYQQTPGQGLQFLFEYFSETQRNKGNFPGRFSGRQFSNSRSEMNVSTLELGDSALYLCASSLGRLEKLFFGSGTQLSVL.

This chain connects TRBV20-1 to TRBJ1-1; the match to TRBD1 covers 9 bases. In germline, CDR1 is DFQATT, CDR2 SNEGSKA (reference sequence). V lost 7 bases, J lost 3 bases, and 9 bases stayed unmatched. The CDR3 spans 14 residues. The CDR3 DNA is TGCAGTGGGGGACAGGGTTCTTATGACACTGAAGCTTTCTTT. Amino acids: CSGGQGSYDTEAFF.

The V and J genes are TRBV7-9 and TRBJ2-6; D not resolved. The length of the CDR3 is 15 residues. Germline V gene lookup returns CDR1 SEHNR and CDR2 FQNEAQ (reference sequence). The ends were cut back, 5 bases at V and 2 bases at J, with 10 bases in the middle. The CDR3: CASSHWAAGANVLTF. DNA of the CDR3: TGTGCCAGCAGCCATTGGGCTGCTGGGGCCAACGTCCTGACTTTC.

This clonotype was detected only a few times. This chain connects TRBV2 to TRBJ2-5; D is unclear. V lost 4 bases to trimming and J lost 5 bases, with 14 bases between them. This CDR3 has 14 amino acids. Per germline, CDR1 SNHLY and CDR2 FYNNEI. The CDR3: CASSGWRAMETQYF. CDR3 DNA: TGTGCCAGCAGTGGATGGCGTGCGATGGAGACCCAGTACTTC.

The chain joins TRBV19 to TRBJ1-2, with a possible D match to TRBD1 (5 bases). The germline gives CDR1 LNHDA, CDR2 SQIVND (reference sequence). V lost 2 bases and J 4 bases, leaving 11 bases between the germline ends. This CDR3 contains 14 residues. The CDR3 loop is CASSIYQGGYGYTF. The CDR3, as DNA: TGTGCCAGTAGTATATACCAGGGAGGCTATGGCTACACCTTC.

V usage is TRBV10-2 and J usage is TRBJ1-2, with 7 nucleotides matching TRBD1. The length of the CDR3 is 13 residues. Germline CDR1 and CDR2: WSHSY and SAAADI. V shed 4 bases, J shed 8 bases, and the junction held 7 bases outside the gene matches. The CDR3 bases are TGCGCCAGCAGTGGACCTTGGGGACAGGGCTACACCTTC. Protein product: CASSGPWGQGYTF.

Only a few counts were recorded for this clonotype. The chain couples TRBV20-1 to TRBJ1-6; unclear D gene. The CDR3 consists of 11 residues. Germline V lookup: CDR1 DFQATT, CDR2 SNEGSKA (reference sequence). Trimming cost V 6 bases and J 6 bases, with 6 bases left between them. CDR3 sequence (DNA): TGCAGTGCCTTCCTTAATTCACCCCTCCACTTT. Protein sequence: CSAFLNSPLHF.

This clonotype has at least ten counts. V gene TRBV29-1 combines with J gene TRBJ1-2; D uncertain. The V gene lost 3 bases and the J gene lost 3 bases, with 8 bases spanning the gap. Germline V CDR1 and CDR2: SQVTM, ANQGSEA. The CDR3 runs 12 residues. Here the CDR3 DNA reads TGCAGCGTTGATCAGGACCACTATGGCTACACCTTC. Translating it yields CSVDQDHYGYTF.

The CDR3 region has the DNA TGTGCCAGCAGCGGCAGGAACGGTAATCAGCCCCAGCATTTT. This gives the protein CASSGRNGNQPQHF. The rearrangement uses TRBV7-9 and TRBJ1-5; D unclear. Deletions cut 5 bases from V and 4 bases from J, with 12 bases between. CDR1 is SEHNR, CDR2 FQNEAQ, per germline (reference sequence). The CDR3 has 14 amino acids.

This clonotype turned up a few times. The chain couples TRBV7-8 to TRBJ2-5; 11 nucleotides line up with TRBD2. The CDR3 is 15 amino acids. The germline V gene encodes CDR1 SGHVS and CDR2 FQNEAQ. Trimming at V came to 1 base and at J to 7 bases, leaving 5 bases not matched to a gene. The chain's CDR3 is CASSLDPLAGGTQYF. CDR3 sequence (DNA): TGTGCCAGCAGCTTAGACCCCCTAGCGGGGGGGACCCAGTACTTC.

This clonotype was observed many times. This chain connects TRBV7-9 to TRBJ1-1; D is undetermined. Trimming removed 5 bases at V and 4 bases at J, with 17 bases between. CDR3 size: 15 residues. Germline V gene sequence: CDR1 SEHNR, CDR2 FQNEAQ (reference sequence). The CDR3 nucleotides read TGTGCCAGCAGCACCGGAGTCCCTAGTGGCACTGAAGCTTTCTTT. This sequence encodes CASSTGVPSGTEAFF.

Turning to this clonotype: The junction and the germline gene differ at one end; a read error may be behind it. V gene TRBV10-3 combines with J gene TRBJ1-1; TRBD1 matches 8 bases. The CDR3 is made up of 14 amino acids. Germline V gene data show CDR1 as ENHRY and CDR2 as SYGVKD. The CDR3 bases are TGTGCCAGCAGTGAGAACAGGGGGGCCACTGAAGCTTTCTTT. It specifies CASSENRGATEAFF.

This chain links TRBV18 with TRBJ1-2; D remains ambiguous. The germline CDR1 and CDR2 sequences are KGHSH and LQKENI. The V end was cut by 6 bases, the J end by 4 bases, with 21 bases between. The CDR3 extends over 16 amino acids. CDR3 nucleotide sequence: TGTGCCAGCTCTACCACATCGGAACAGCTACCCTATGGCTACACCTTC. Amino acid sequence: CASSTTSEQLPYGYTF.

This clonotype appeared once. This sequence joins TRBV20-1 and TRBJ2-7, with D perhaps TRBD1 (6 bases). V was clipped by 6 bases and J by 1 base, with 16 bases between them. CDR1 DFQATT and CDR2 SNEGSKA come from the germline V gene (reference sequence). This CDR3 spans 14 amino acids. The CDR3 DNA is TGCAGTGCAACGGGACACTTGATTTCCTACGAGCAGTACTTC. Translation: CSATGHLISYEQYF.

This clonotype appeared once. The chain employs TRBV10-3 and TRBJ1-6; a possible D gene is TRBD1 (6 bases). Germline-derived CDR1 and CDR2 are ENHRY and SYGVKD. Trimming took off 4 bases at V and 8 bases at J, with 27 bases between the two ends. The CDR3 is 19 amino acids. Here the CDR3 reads CAISAQGRPTSSEHSPLHF. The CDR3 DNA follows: TGTGCCATCAGTGCGCAGGGGAGACCAACGAGCTCTGAGCATTCACCCCTCCACTTT.

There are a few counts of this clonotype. In DNA form, the CDR3 reads TGTGCCAGCAGCTTGAGTGGCGGGAGACACTACGAGCAGTACTTC. As protein: CASSLSGGRHYEQYF. The chain carries TRBV5-4 and TRBJ2-7; 7 bases are shared with TRBD2. V dropped 1 base and J dropped 3; count of bases not matched to a gene: 7. The CDR3 length is 15 residues. Germline loops: CDR1 SGHNT, CDR2 YYREEE (reference sequence).

Here the CDR3 reads CAIKSATPRQPQHF. CDR3 nucleotide sequence: TGTGCCATCAAGAGTGCAACTCCACGTCAGCCCCAGCATTTT. The gene calls are TRBV10-3 and TRBJ1-5; no clear D gene. The V end was cut by 7 bases, the J end by 6 bases, with 16 bases between. The CDR3 runs 14 residues. Germline V gene sequence: CDR1 ENHRY, CDR2 SYGVKD.

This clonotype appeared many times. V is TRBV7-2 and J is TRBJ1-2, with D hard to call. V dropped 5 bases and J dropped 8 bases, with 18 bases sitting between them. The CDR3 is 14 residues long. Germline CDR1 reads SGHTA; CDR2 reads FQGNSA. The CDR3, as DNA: TGTGCCAGCAGCATACTATCAGGCGTAGGAGGCTACACCTTC. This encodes CASSILSGVGGYTF.

The DNA of the CDR3 is TGTGCCAGCAGCTTGTTCCCCAAGGGGTCCCAAGAGACCCAGTACTTC. As protein: CASSLFPKGSQETQYF. The J gene is TRBJ2-5, the V gene TRBV11-2; D is perhaps TRBD1 (5 bases). The germline V and J ends were trimmed by 3 bases and 1 base, with 15 bases remaining between them. The germline V gene encodes CDR1 SGHAT and CDR2 FQNNGV. This CDR3 comprises 16 residues.

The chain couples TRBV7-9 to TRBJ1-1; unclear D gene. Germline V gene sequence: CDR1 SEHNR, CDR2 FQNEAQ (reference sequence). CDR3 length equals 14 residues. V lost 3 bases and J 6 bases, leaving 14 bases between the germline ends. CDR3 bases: TGTGCCAGCAGCTTGGAAGGGAGCGGCGCTGAAGCTTTCTTT. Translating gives CASSLEGSGAEAFF.

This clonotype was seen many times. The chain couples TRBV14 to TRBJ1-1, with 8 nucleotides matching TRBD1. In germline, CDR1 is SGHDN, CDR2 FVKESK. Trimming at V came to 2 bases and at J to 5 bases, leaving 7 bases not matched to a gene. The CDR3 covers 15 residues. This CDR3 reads CASSQLDRGRTEAFF. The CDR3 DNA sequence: TGTGCCAGCAGCCAACTTGACAGGGGACGGACTGAAGCTTTCTTT.

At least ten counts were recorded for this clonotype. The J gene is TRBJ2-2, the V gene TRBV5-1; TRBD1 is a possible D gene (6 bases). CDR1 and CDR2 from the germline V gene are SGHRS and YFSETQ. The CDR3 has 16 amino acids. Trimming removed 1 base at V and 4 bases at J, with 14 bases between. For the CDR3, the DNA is TGCGCCAGCAGCTTGCGCACAGGGCCTAGCACCGGGGAGCTGTTTTTT. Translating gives CASSLRTGPSTGELFF. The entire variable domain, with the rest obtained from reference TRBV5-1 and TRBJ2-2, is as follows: KAGVTQTPRYLIKTRGQQVTLSCSPISGHRSVSWYQQTPGQGLQFLFEYFSETQRNKGNFPGRFSGRQFSNSRSEMNVSTLELGDSALYLCASSLRTGPSTGELFFGEGSRLTVL.

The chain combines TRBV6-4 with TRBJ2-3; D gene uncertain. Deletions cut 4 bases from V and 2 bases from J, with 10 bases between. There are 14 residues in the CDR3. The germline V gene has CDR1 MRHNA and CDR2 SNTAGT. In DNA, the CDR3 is TGTGCCAGCAGTGCGAGCGTATCCACAGATACGCAGTATTTT. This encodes CASSASVSTDTQYF.

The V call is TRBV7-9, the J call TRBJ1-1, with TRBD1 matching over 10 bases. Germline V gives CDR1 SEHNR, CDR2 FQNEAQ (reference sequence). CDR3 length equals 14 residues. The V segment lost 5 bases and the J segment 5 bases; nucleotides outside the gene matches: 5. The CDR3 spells CASSRDRGETEAFF. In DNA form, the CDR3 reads TGTGCCAGCAGCCGGGACAGGGGTGAGACTGAAGCTTTCTTT. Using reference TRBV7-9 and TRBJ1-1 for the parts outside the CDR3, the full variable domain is DTGVSQNPRHKITKRGQNVTFRCDPISEHNRLYWYRQTLGQGPEFLTYFQNEAQLEKSRLLSDRFSAERPKGSFSTLEIQRTEQGDSAMYLCASSRDRGETEAFFGQGTRLTVV.

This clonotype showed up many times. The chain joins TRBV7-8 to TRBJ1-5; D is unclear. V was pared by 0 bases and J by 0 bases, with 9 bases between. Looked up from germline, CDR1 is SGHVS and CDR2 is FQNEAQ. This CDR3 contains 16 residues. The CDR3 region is CASSLARGNSNQPQHF. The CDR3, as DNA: TGTGCCAGCAGCTTAGCGCGCGGGAATAGCAATCAGCCCCAGCATTTT.

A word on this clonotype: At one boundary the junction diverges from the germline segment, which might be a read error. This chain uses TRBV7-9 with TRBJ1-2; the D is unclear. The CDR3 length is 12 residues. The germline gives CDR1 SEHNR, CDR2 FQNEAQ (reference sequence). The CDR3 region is CASSLVRDGCTF. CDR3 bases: TGTGCCAGCAGCTTAGTTAGAGATGGCTGCACCTTC.

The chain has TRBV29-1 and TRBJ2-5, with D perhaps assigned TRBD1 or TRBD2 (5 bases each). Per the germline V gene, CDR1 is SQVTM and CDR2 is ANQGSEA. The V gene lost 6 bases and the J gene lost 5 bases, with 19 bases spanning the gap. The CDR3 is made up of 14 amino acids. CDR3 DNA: TGCAGCGTCGAGGGACGGGCTTTGCGGGAGACCCAGTACTTC. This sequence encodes CSVEGRALRETQYF.

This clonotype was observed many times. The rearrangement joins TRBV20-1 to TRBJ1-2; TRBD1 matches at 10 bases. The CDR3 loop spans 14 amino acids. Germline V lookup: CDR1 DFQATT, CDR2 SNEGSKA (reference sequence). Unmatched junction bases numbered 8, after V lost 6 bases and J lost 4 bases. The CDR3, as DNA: TGCAGTGCCCCCGACAGGGGGCGAGTCTATGGCTACACCTTC. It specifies CSAPDRGRVYGYTF.

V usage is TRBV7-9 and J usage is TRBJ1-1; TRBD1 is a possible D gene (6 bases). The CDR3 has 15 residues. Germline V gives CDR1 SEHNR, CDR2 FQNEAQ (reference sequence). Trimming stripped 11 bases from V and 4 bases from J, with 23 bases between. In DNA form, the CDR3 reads TGTGCCGGCTCGTCCCAAGGGGGTCTGAGCACTGAAGCTTTCTTT. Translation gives CAGSSQGGLSTEAFF.

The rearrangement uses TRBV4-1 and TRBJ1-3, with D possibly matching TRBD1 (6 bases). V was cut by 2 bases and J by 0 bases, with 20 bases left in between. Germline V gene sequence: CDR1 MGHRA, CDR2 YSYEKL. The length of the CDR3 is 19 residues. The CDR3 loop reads CASSQPGQRRPYSGNTIYF. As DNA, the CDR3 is TGCGCCAGCAGCCAACCGGGACAACGGCGGCCTTACTCTGGAAACACCATATATTTT.